Following are 24 T cell receptor beta chains from one sample sequenced in a study of patients and donors after allogeneic stem cell transplantation. From the RT-PCR reads, TCRdb called clonotypes with MiXCR, one entry per CDR3 protein. The repertoire consists of 150,000 to 200,000 distinct CDR3 sequences, with about 24% occurring once and the leading ten covering roughly 26%. The sequenced material came from blood, either unsorted or a sorted T cell fraction (not recorded which). These receptors were obtained from a human donor who was either an allogeneic HSCT recipient or a stem cell or donor lymphocyte infusion donor (not recorded which). It is not recorded whose cells these are; they may come from a transplant donor.

This chain uses TRBV12-3 or TRBV12-4 with TRBJ1-5; D may be TRBD1 (5 bases). V was cut by 6 bases and J by 7 bases, with 25 bases left in between. The CDR3 is 17 residues long. The CDR3 protein is CASSFGPKGYVGQPQHF. The CDR3, as DNA: TGTGCCAGCAGCTTCGGCCCCAAGGGGTACGTGGGGCAGCCCCAGCATTTT.

The chain recombines TRBV6-1 with TRBJ2-7; 13 nucleotides line up with TRBD2. Per germline, CDR1 MNHNS and CDR2 SASEGT. This CDR3 region has 14 residues. V gave up 6 bases and J gave up 2 bases; unmatched junction bases: 1. The CDR3 nucleotides read TGTGCCAGCAGGGGACTAGCGGGGACCTACGAGCAGTACTTC. Amino acid sequence: CASRGLAGTYEQYF.

This clonotype was recorded a few times. V usage is TRBV4-1 and J usage is TRBJ1-1; D call uncertain. Germline V lookup: CDR1 MGHRA, CDR2 YSYEKL. The CDR3 has 12 amino acids. Between the trimmed V and J ends, which lost 1 base and 7 bases, there was a span of 7 bases. The CDR3 nucleotides read TGCGCCAGCAGCCAAGGAAGAGATGAAGCTTTCTTT. It codes for CASSQGRDEAFF.

CDR3 sequence: CASSFAGTGLAKNIQYF. CDR3 in DNA: TGTGCCAGCAGCTTTGCCGGGACAGGGTTAGCCAAAAACATTCAGTACTTC. The chain uses TRBV7-9 and TRBJ2-4, with 9 bases that match TRBD1. CDR1 and CDR2 from the germline V gene are SEHNR and FQNEAQ (reference sequence). The CDR3 loop spans 17 amino acids. The J segment lost 0 bases and the V segment lost 3 bases, leaving 6 bases of the junction unmatched.

The chain is built from TRBV5-1 and TRBJ1-5, with TRBD1 identical over 9 bases. Germline V gene lookup returns CDR1 SGHRS and CDR2 YFSETQ. J gave up 7 bases and V 4 bases, and 6 bases lay outside the gene matches. This CDR3 comprises 14 residues. CDR3: CASSLGQGQQPQHF. DNA for the CDR3: TGCGCCAGCAGCCTGGGACAGGGCCAACAGCCCCAGCATTTT.

This clonotype was counted a few times. V gene TRBV12-3 or TRBV12-4 combines with J gene TRBJ1-4; 8 bases line up with TRBD1. The CDR3 sequence is 13 residues long. Losses at the gene ends were 1 base for V and 8 bases for J; bases not matched to a gene: 0. The CDR3 bases are TGTGCCAGCAGTTTAGGGACAGGGGAAAAACTGTTTTTT. Translated: CASSLGTGEKLFF.

This clonotype was recorded a few times. The chain links TRBV21-1 to TRBJ2-1; the table's D call, TRBD2, was not checked against the DNA. TRBV21-1 is reported as a pseudogene. The CDR3 contains 16 residues. CDR3 bases: TGTGCCAGCAGCATCAGTCCATATAGCTCCTACAATGAGCAGTTCTTC. This codes for CASSISPYSSYNEQFF.

The chain links TRBV6-6 to TRBJ1-6, with D perhaps matching TRBD1 (5 bases). This CDR3 region has 14 residues. Germline-derived CDR1 and CDR2 are MNHNY and SVGAGI (reference sequence). The ends were cut back, 3 bases at V and 8 bases at J, with 11 bases in the middle. The CDR3 DNA reads TGTGCCAGCAGTTATGAGGACAATTATTCACCCCTCCACTTT. Its translation is CASSYEDNYSPLHF.

The J gene is TRBJ1-6, the V gene TRBV27; a possible D gene is TRBD1 (5 bases). The CDR3 covers 16 residues. V was shortened by 0 bases and J by 8 bases, with 14 bases between the two germline ends. CDR1 and CDR2 (germline): MNHEY, SMNVEV (reference sequence). CDR3 nucleotides: TGTGCCAGCAGTTTATCCCACGGGGACGGGTATTCACCCCTCCACTTT. Amino acid sequence: CASSLSHGDGYSPLHF.

The rearrangement joins TRBV10-3 to TRBJ2-7; maybe TRBD2 (5 bases). This CDR3 region has 16 residues. Germline values: CDR1 ENHRY, CDR2 SYGVKD. Trimming shortened V by 4 bases and J by 2 bases, and 18 bases separated the two germline ends. CDR3 bases: TGTGCCATCAGTGGTCAGTATGCTAGCTCTCCCTACGAGCAGTACTTC. This translates into CAISGQYASSPYEQYF.

This chain joins TRBV7-2 and TRBJ2-3, with unresolved D. CDR3 length: 14 amino acids. V gave up 5 bases and J gave up 1 base, with 10 bases separating them. Germline CDR1 SGHTA, CDR2 FQGNSA. The CDR3 loop is CASSLFSGTDTQYF. The DNA for the CDR3 is TGTGCCAGCAGCCTCTTCTCTGGCACAGATACGCAGTATTTT.

The chain links TRBV5-6 to TRBJ1-4; perhaps TRBD1 as D (6 bases). CDR1 and CDR2 from the germline V gene are SGHDT and YYEEEE. The ends were cut back, 5 bases at V and 8 bases at J, with 19 bases in the middle. The CDR3 is 15 amino acids. The DNA for the CDR3 is TGTGCCAGCAGTTACACAGGGCCCCCGGAGGAAAAACTGTTTTTT. Amino acid sequence: CASSYTGPPEEKLFF.

This chain joins TRBV12-3 or TRBV12-4 and TRBJ1-1, with TRBD1 matching over 7 bases. The length of the CDR3 is 14 residues. J gave up 1 base and V 3 bases, and 2 bases lay outside the gene matches. The CDR3 region is CASSLTGSNTEAFF. The CDR3 nucleotides read TGTGCCAGCAGTTTGACAGGGTCGAACACTGAAGCTTTCTTT.

This chain connects TRBV5-1 to TRBJ1-4, with D possibly TRBD1 on 6 matching bases. Germline CDR1 reads SGHRS; CDR2 reads YFSETQ. This CDR3 spans 16 amino acids. Trimming cost V 4 bases and J 0 bases, with 13 bases left between them. This CDR3 is CASSQGQFATNEKLFF. The CDR3 coding sequence is TGCGCCAGCAGCCAAGGACAGTTTGCAACTAATGAAAAACTGTTTTTT.

This chain uses TRBV7-9 with TRBJ1-6, with 8 bases lining up with TRBD1. The V segment lost 5 bases and the J segment 8 bases; nucleotides outside the gene matches: 8. Germline V lookup: CDR1 SEHNR, CDR2 FQNEAQ (reference sequence). CDR3 length: 15 amino acids. The CDR3 here is CASSRGDRTHSPLHF. As DNA, the CDR3 is TGTGCCAGCAGCCGGGGGGACAGGACTCATTCACCCCTCCACTTT. The full variable domain, completed using reference TRBV7-9 and TRBJ1-6, is DTGVSQNPRHKITKRGQNVTFRCDPISEHNRLYWYRQTLGQGPEFLTYFQNEAQLEKSRLLSDRFSAERPKGSFSTLEIQRTEQGDSAMYLCASSRGDRTHSPLHFGNGTRLTVT.

The sample holds a few counts of this clonotype. The rearrangement uses TRBV12-3 or TRBV12-4 and TRBJ2-1, with TRBD1 matching 9 bases. V lost 5 bases and J lost 0; bases outside the gene matches: 17. The CDR3 length is 20 residues. The CDR3 is CASSIPGQGGPWVSYNEQFF. The CDR3 DNA reads as TGTGCCAGCAGTATTCCGGGACAGGGTGGCCCCTGGGTCTCCTACAATGAGCAGTTCTTC.

A few counts support this clonotype. V gene TRBV20-1 combines with J gene TRBJ2-1, with 8 nucleotides matching TRBD2. The CDR3 loop spans 16 amino acids. Trimming removed 0 bases from V and 0 bases from J; junction bases left unmatched: 4. Germline CDR1 reads DFQATT; CDR2 reads SNEGSKA (reference sequence). The CDR3 is CSARDPGTSSYNEQFF. As DNA, the CDR3 is TGCAGTGCTAGAGATCCGGGGACTAGCTCCTACAATGAGCAGTTCTTC.

The CDR3 region is CASSILSGYEQFF. The CDR3 DNA sequence: TGTGCCAGTAGTATTCTGTCTGGTTATGAGCAGTTCTTC. The chain has TRBV19 and TRBJ2-1; D uncertain. Germline V gene lookup returns CDR1 LNHDA and CDR2 SQIVND (reference sequence). The CDR3 runs to 13 residues. V lost 3 bases and J lost 8, with 11 bases in between. Combining the CDR3 with reference TRBV19 and TRBJ2-1 gives the whole variable domain DGGITQSPKYLFRKEGQNVTLSCEQNLNHDAMYWYRQDPGQGLRLIYYSQIVNDFQKGDIAEGYSVSREKKESFPLTVTSAQKNPTAFYLCASSILSGYEQFFGPGTRLTVL.

In this sample, this clonotype turned up a few times. The genes are TRBV28 and TRBJ1-5; D is uncertain. The germline V gene has CDR1 MDHEN and CDR2 SYDVKM. The V end was cut by 3 bases, the J end by 5 bases, with 20 bases between. The CDR3 is 17 amino acids. The CDR3 loop is CASSLPGSFHPYQPQHF. The CDR3 DNA sequence: TGTGCCAGCAGTTTGCCGGGGTCCTTCCACCCCTATCAGCCCCAGCATTTT.

This clonotype came up a few times. The chain links TRBV29-1 to TRBJ1-1; TRBD1 might be the D (5 bases). Between the trimmed V and J ends, which lost 8 bases and 7 bases, there was a span of 17 bases. The CDR3 length is 12 residues. The germline CDR1 and CDR2 sequences are SQVTM and ANQGSEA. The CDR3 sequence: CSLTQGSGEAFF. The CDR3 DNA is TGCAGCCTGACCCAGGGTTCAGGTGAAGCTTTCTTT.

The chain employs TRBV11-2 and TRBJ1-4, with D possibly matching TRBD1 (5 bases). Looked up from germline, CDR1 is SGHAT and CDR2 is FQNNGV. V was trimmed by 1 base and J by 6 bases, leaving 9 bases between them. This CDR3 has 14 amino acids. DNA of the CDR3: TGTGCCAGCAGCTTAGGGGGCGCGGATGAAAAACTGTTTTTT. It codes for CASSLGGADEKLFF.

This clonotype was observed many times. CDR3 nucleotides: TGCGCCAGCAGCCAAGAGGAGGGCAGGGGAAACTATGGCTACACCTTC. It yields the protein CASSQEEGRGNYGYTF. The chain has TRBV4-1 and TRBJ1-2, with D maybe TRBD1 (6 bases). This CDR3 is 16 amino acids long. With 0 bases removed from V and 2 bases from J, the gap between germline ends came to 13 bases. CDR1 is MGHRA, CDR2 YSYEKL, per germline.

The CDR3 nucleotides read TGTGCCAGCAGCCAAGGCTGGGATGAGCAGTTCTTC. Amino acids: CASSQGWDEQFF. J is TRBJ2-1 and V is TRBV3-1, with unresolved D. V dropped 1 base and J dropped 8 bases, with 6 bases sitting between them. CDR3 length: 12 residues. Germline V gives CDR1 LGHDT, CDR2 YNNKEL (reference sequence).

This clonotype has just a few counts. The chain couples TRBV29-1 to TRBJ1-2; D might be TRBD1 (6 bases). CDR3 length equals 12 residues. In germline, CDR1 is SQVTM, CDR2 ANQGSEA. With 7 bases removed from V and 3 bases from J, the gap between germline ends came to 12 bases. CDR3 loop: CSGRGEDYGYTF. The CDR3 region has the DNA TGCAGCGGGAGGGGGGAGGACTATGGCTACACCTTC.